This entry concerns a single T cell receptor (beta chain). From germline, CDR1 is SGHRS and CDR2 YFSETQ. V lost 1 base and J 5 bases, leaving 18 bases between the germline ends. The CDR3 is made up of 16 amino acids. The PCR ran on 60 Vbeta and 13 Jbeta primers. Produced via immunoSEQ multiplex PCR; TCRdb's table is partial and in-frame only. The profile shows about 110,000 clones, around 64% of them singletons. This record belongs to a study of cytomegalovirus exposure and HLA in healthy donors. The sequence derives from a man in his thirties or forties in good health and CMV-seropositive. The sample comprised PBMCs. The chain joins TRBV5-1 to TRBJ2-5; D possibly corresponds to TRBD1 (5 bases). CDR3 nucleotide sequence: TGCGCCAGCAGCTTGATACCCCTAGGGGTGCGGGAGACCCAGTACTTC. Encoded protein: CASSLIPLGVRETQYF.